Listed below are T cell receptor beta chains from one sample, sequenced in a study of T cell repertoires in Merkel cell carcinoma. Repertoires were generated with immunoSEQ multiplex PCR, while TCRdb's copy carries only in-frame clones and drops some. The data show roughly 14,000 clones, 76% seen once. The material sequenced was tumor tissue. The receptors derive from an adult with Merkel cell carcinoma. CDR3s include the opening cysteine and the closing phenylalanine or tryptophan. Each record gives: J gene, clone size, D gene, V gene, CDR3 protein, CDR3 DNA. A D gene is named only where the DNA matches it firmly. Some rows mark clone size as missing; the rest say once, few, many or name a class of expanded clone.

TRBJ1-2 | few | NA | TRBV6-2/TRBV6-3 | CASSYRADGYTF | TGTGCCAGCAGTTACCGAGCGGATGGCTACACCTTC
TRBJ2-1 | NA | TRBD2 | TRBV4-3 | CASSQDPDLAGSYNEQFF | TGCGCCAGCAGCCAAGATCCCGACTTAGCGGGATCTTACAATGAGCAGTTCTTC
TRBJ2-7 | few | NA | TRBV10-3 | CAAGTKAYEQYF | TGTGCCGCGGGGACAAAAGCCTACGAGCAGTACTTC
TRBJ1-1 | NA | TRBD1 | TRBV18 | CASSPGGQGPSEAFF | TGTGCCAGCTCACCCGGGGGACAGGGACCTTCGGAAGCTTTCTTT
TRBJ1-5 | NA | TRBD1 | TRBV4-2 | CASSQELTGPNQPQHF | TGTGCCAGCAGCCAAGAATTGACAGGGCCTAATCAGCCCCAGCATTTT
TRBJ1-6 | NA | TRBD1 | TRBV4-3 | CASSQDLGTGFSPLHF | TGCGCCAGCAGCCAAGATTTAGGGACAGGGTTTTCACCCCTCCACTTT
TRBJ1-1 | NA | NA | TRBV18 | CASSPQPMGRNTEAFF | TGTGCCAGCTCACCACAGCCGATGGGCAGGAACACTGAAGCTTTCTTT
TRBJ1-1 | NA | NA | TRBV19 | CASRDRTVNTEAFF | TGTGCCAGTAGAGACAGGACCGTGAACACTGAAGCTTTCTTT
TRBJ2-4 | few | NA | TRBV7-2 | CASSPTAGPKNIQYF | TGTGCCAGCAGCCCAACCGCGGGCCCCAAAAACATTCAGTACTTC
TRBJ2-3 | NA | TRBD2 | TRBV27 | CASSLMTSGGTDTQYF | TGTGCCAGCAGTTTAATGACTAGCGGGGGCACAGATACGCAGTATTTT
TRBJ1-1 | NA | NA | TRBV5-6 | CASSLRWGDTEAFF | TGTGCCAGCAGCTTGCGGTGGGGGGACACTGAAGCTTTCTTT
TRBJ2-3 | NA | NA | TRBV6-6 | CASSYSAGSKDTQYF | TGTGCCAGCAGTTACAGCGCGGGCAGTAAAGATACGCAGTATTTT
TRBJ2-3 | NA | NA | TRBV21-1 | CASSIHEALWDILTDTQYF | TGTGCCAGCAGCATACATGAGGCTTTATGGGACATCCTCACAGATACGCAGTATTTT
TRBJ2-3 | NA | TRBD2 | TRBV4-2 | CASSRAGTGGPGDTQYF | TGTGCCAGCAGCCGCGCCGGAACGGGGGGGCCAGGAGATACGCAGTATTTT
TRBJ2-1 | NA | TRBD1 | TRBV5-1 | CASSPIRTGRNEQFF | TGCGCCAGCAGCCCAATACGGACAGGGCGCAATGAGCAGTTCTTC
TRBJ1-4 | once | NA | TRBV4-1 | CASSQGVEEKLFF | TGCGCCAGCAGCCAAGGGGTCGAGGAAAAACTGTTTTTT
TRBJ2-7 | medium-sized | NA | TRBV7-2 | CASSFPSTPGTESYEQYF | TGTGCCAGCAGCTTTCCCAGTACCCCCGGGACGGAATCCTACGAGCAGTACTTC
TRBJ2-3 | NA | NA | TRBV12-1 | CASSPANRSGGGHF | TGTGCCAGCAGCCCTGCGAATAGGTCCGGGGGCGGTCATTTT
TRBJ1-1 | once | NA | TRBV4-2 | CASSRDIDGAEAFF | TGTGCCAGCAGCCGGGACATCGATGGGGCTGAAGCTTTCTTT
TRBJ1-2 | NA | TRBD1 | TRBV5-1 | CASSPLTGGVYGYTF | TGCGCCAGCAGCCCCTTGACAGGGGGCGTCTATGGCTACACCTTC
TRBJ1-1 | NA | NA | TRBV6-6 | CASSYSIANTEAFF | TGTGCCAGCAGTTACTCGATCGCCAACACTGAAGCTTTCTTT
TRBJ1-1 | NA | NA | TRBV28 | CASRNQGISNTEAFF | TGTGCCAGCAGAAATCAGGGGATTTCGAACACTGAAGCTTTCTTT
TRBJ2-7 | NA | NA | TRBV3-1/TRBV3-2 | CASSQTGGRTHEQYF | TGTGCCAGCAGCCAAACCGGGGGGCGCACCCACGAGCAGTACTTC
TRBJ2-5 | NA | NA | TRBV20-1 | CSASGVGETQYF | TGCAGTGCTAGTGGGGTGGGGGAGACCCAGTACTTC
TRBJ2-2 | NA | NA | TRBV10-2 | CASSDGGNSGPGELFF | TGCGCCAGCAGTGATGGCGGGAACTCTGGTCCCGGGGAGCTGTTTTTT
TRBJ1-3 | NA | NA | TRBV19 | CASFDPRSLENTIYF | TGTGCCAGTTTTGACCCACGATCTCTGGAAAACACCATATATTTT
TRBJ2-1 | few | TRBD2 | TRBV5-1 | CASSDGTSGRGVNEQFF | TGCGCCAGCAGCGATGGGACTAGCGGGAGAGGGGTCAATGAGCAGTTCTTC
TRBJ1-6 | NA | NA | TRBV6-5 | CASRKVGGDSPLHF | TGTGCCAGCAGGAAGGTGGGAGGGGATTCACCCCTCCACTTT
TRBJ2-7 | NA | NA | TRBV9 | CAGQGTGAYEQYF | TGTGCCGGCCAAGGAACGGGGGCATACGAGCAGTACTTC
TRBJ1-1 | NA | TRBD1 | TRBV4-1 | CASSQATGGMNTEAFF | TGCGCCAGCAGCCAAGCAACAGGGGGAATGAACACTGAAGCTTTCTTT
TRBJ1-4 | NA | NA | TRBV5-6 | CASSLGPGHNEKLFF | TGTGCCAGCAGCTTGGGGCCAGGACATAATGAAAAACTGTTTTTT
TRBJ2-2 | NA | TRBD2 | TRBV3-1/TRBV3-2 | CASSQTSANTGELFF | TGTGCCAGCAGCCAGACTAGCGCGAACACCGGGGAGCTGTTTTTT
TRBJ2-1 | NA | NA | TRBV7-6 | CASSPEVGGGNEQFF | TGTGCCAGCAGCCCGGAGGTTGGGGGAGGCAATGAGCAGTTCTTC
TRBJ2-6 | NA | NA | TRBV15 | CATSRERRGRQSGANVLTF | TGTGCCACCAGCAGGGAGAGGAGGGGAAGACAGTCTGGGGCCAACGTCCTGACTTTC
TRBJ2-2 | NA | TRBD2 | TRBV5-5 | CASSLVSGSNTGELFF | TGTGCCAGCAGCTTGGTTAGCGGGTCAAACACCGGGGAGCTGTTTTTT
TRBJ2-7 | NA | NA | TRBV15 | CATSVKQGYEQYF | TGTGCCACCAGCGTTAAACAGGGCTACGAGCAGTACTTC
TRBJ1-1 | NA | NA | TRBV3-1/TRBV3-2 | CASSQESGAFF | TGTGCCAGCAGCCAAGAGTCAGGAGCTTTCTTT
TRBJ1-1 | once | NA | TRBV6-5 | CASSYSIVGSEAFF | TGTGCCAGCAGTTACTCGATTGTGGGTAGTGAAGCTTTCTTT
TRBJ1-1 | NA | NA | TRBV6-2/TRBV6-3 | CASSYPKNTEAFF | TGTGCCAGCAGTTACCCGAAAAACACTGAAGCTTTCTTT
TRBJ1-5 | NA | TRBD1 | TRBV6-2/TRBV6-3 | CASSYSGQGINQPQHF | TGTGCCAGCAGTTACTCGGGACAGGGGATCAATCAGCCCCAGCATTTT
TRBJ1-5 | NA | NA | TRBV6-5 | CASRDWDNYQPQHF | TGTGCCAGCAGGGACTGGGACAACTATCAGCCCCAGCATTTT
TRBJ2-2 | few | TRBD1 | TRBV5-6 | CASSLVQGDTGELFF | TGTGCCAGCAGCTTGGTTCAGGGGGACACCGGGGAGCTGTTTTTT
TRBJ1-1 | NA | NA | TRBV12-5 | CASGLVRGGLQGEAFF | TGTGCTAGTGGTTTGGTAAGAGGTGGGTTGCAGGGTGAAGCTTTCTTT
TRBJ1-5 | NA | NA | TRBV6-2/TRBV6-3 | CASSYLPRGSNQPQHF | TGTGCCAGCAGTTACCTGCCCAGGGGAAGCAATCAGCCCCAGCATTTT
TRBJ1-5 | NA | NA | TRBV19 | CASSFVGVAQPQHF | TGTGCCAGTAGTTTCGTTGGGGTAGCGCAGCCCCAGCATTTT
TRBJ1-2 | NA | NA | TRBV12-5 | CASAPGNYGYTF | TGTGCTAGTGCCCCGGGGAACTATGGCTACACCTTC
TRBJ2-5 | NA | TRBD1 | TRBV5-8 | CASSWGQGGSETQYF | TGTGCCAGCAGCTGGGGACAGGGGGGAAGCGAGACCCAGTACTTC
TRBJ1-1 | NA | TRBD1 | TRBV3-1/TRBV3-2 | CASTIRGGTVEAFF | TGTGCCAGCACCATCAGGGGTGGGACAGTTGAAGCTTTCTTT